Presented here are 3 T cell receptor beta chains from one specimen sequenced in a study of T cell repertoires in cytomegalovirus infection. TCRdb ran MiXCR on the reads and lists one entry per CDR3 protein. The sample carries about 890,000 distinct CDR3 sequences, approximately 31% recorded once. No antigen is known for these receptors. Sequencing used cultured CD8+ T cells from PBMCs, obtained from culture after CMV antigen stimulation. These receptors were collected from a human donor in good health (CMV status not recorded). Some clones in this sample may be carry-over from other donors' samples.

With regard to this clonotype: Possible read error: a much larger clone is one base away. V usage is TRBV10-3 and J usage is TRBJ1-5; D not resolved. CDR3 length: 13 residues. Trimming took off 2 bases at V and 5 bases at J, with 7 bases between the two ends. Germline loops: CDR1 ENHRY, CDR2 SYGVKD. CDR3 sequence reads: CAISEGPDQPQHF. The CDR3, as DNA: TGTGCCATCAGTGAGGGGCCCGATCAGCCCCAGCATTTT.

This clonotype was observed a handful of times. V usage is TRBV2 and J usage is TRBJ2-7; D gene ambiguous. The CDR3 sequence is 11 residues long. Trimming pared 3 bases from V and 9 bases from J, leaving 9 bases between. CDR1 is SNHLY, CDR2 FYNNEI, per germline. For the CDR3, the DNA is TGTGCCAGCAGTGACCGAGACGGGCAGTACGTC. It translates to CASSDRDGQYV.

This chain connects TRBV5-4 to TRBJ1-2; D is undetermined. Trimming shortened V by 1 base and J by 4 bases, and 17 bases separated the two germline ends. Germline CDR1 is SGHNT and CDR2 is YYREEE (reference sequence). This CDR3 spans 16 amino acids. CDR3 nucleotide sequence: TGTGCCAGCAGCTTGTTTACATCGGTTTCGGGCTATGGCTACACCTTC. It translates to CASSLFTSVSGYGYTF.